This T cell receptor (beta chain) emerged from a study of T cell changes during pregnancy in multiple sclerosis. The CDR3 runs 18 residues. J was trimmed by 2 bases and V by 0 bases; bases with no gene match: 8. Germline V gene lookup returns CDR1 SNHLY and CDR2 FYNNEI. Sequenced by immunoSEQ multiplex PCR; TCRdb stores in-frame clones only, minus some. The sample records tens of thousands of clones, roughly 90% being singletons. The sample in question was peripheral blood, obtained in the first trimester of pregnancy. This clonotype was sampled from a female donor in good health, enrolled as a control in a pregnancy study. V gene TRBV2 combines with J gene TRBJ2-7; 12 bases align to TRBD2. This CDR3 is CASSEATGLAGFTYEQYF. The CDR3 nucleotides are TGTGCCAGCAGTGAAGCGACCGGACTAGCGGGGTTTACCTACGAGCAGTACTTC.